The 24 T cell receptor beta chains listed next were all sequenced from one sample in a study of shared clonotypes between healthy human individuals. Sequencing used immunoSEQ multiplex PCR; TCRdb keeps in-frame clones, though not all of them. This sample has 2 million to 2.5 million clones, with under 97% found just once. The sequencing sample was made of naive CD4+ T cells sorted from blood. Regarding subset: CD45RA+ positively selected. The source of these receptors is a man between 18 and 35 years old in good health.

Turning to this clone: This CDR3 is also generated by other DNA sequences in the sample. This chain joins TRBV18 and TRBJ1-2; D is possibly TRBD1 (5 bases). V shed 2 bases and J shed 5 bases, with 6 bases lying between them. The germline V gene has CDR1 KGHSH and CDR2 LQKENI. This CDR3 is built from 12 residues. CDR3: CASSPGGYGYTF. The CDR3 nucleotides read TGTGCCAGCTCACCAGGGGGGTATGGCTACACCTTC.

This rearrangement joins TRBV15 to TRBJ1-4, with D uncertain. Trimming took 1 base from V and 4 from J, leaving 10 bases between them. Germline V CDR1 and CDR2: LNHNV, YYDKDF (reference sequence). The CDR3 has 15 residues. CDR3 nucleotides: TGTGCCACCAGCAGAGCGGCGGAATTTAATGAAAAACTGTTTTTT. This gives the protein CATSRAAEFNEKLFF.

There are a few counts of this clone. The chain recombines TRBV11-2 with TRBJ1-6; 7 bases map to TRBD1. J lost 7 bases, V lost 5 bases, and 8 bases had no gene match. CDR3 length: 15 amino acids. Germline values: CDR1 SGHAT, CDR2 FQNNGV. Here the CDR3 reads CASSTRARGNSPLHF. The DNA for the CDR3 is TGTGCCAGCAGCACTAGAGCCAGGGGGAATTCACCCCTCCACTTT.

The chain recombines TRBV18 with TRBJ2-3, with no clear D. The CDR3 has 13 residues. Germline loops: CDR1 KGHSH, CDR2 LQKENI. V gave up 3 bases and J gave up 6 bases, with 10 bases separating them. The CDR3 sequence is CASSPNPRDTQYF. The CDR3 DNA reads as TGTGCCAGCTCACCGAATCCACGGGATACGCAGTATTTT.

The chain joins TRBV7-9 to TRBJ2-7; D is uncertain. The CDR3 totals 15 residues. Trimming left V 1 base short and J 0 bases short, with 10 bases between. Looked up from germline, CDR1 is SEHNR and CDR2 is FQNEAQ (reference sequence). CDR3 DNA sequence: TGTGCCAGCAGCTTAGATGCAGCAAGCTCCTACGAGCAGTACTTC. Translation: CASSLDAASSYEQYF.

This chain connects TRBV5-1 to TRBJ2-3; 9 nucleotides match TRBD2. The germline gives CDR1 SGHRS, CDR2 YFSETQ. CDR3 length: 16 residues. V lost 4 bases and J lost 3; bases outside the gene matches: 9. This CDR3 is CASSPDSGGGTDTQYF. The CDR3, as DNA: TGCGCCAGCAGCCCGGATAGCGGGGGAGGGACAGATACGCAGTATTTT.

CDR3 protein: CASSGARQGDVGTEAFF. The CDR3 DNA reads as TGTGCCAGCTCAGGGGCGAGACAGGGAGACGTGGGCACTGAAGCTTTCTTT. The genes are TRBV18 and TRBJ1-1; 7 bases agree with TRBD1. This CDR3 has 17 residues. Germline CDR1 KGHSH, CDR2 LQKENI. After removal of 5 bases from V and 4 bases from J, the junction contained 16 bases not matched to a gene.

The chain joins TRBV15 to TRBJ2-2, with 10 nucleotides matching TRBD1. Germline-derived CDR1 and CDR2 are LNHNV and YYDKDF (reference sequence). J lost 4 bases, V lost 5 bases, and 7 bases had no gene match. There are 16 residues in the CDR3. CDR3 in amino acids: CATSLDRGRTTGELFF. The CDR3, as DNA: TGTGCCACCAGCCTCGACAGGGGGCGGACCACCGGGGAGCTGTTTTTT.

CDR3: CATLGTGLTEAFF. CDR3 bases: TGTGCCACCCTAGGGACGGGACTCACTGAAGCTTTCTTT. The chain is built from TRBV6-5 and TRBJ1-1, with D possibly matching TRBD1 (5 bases). CDR3 length: 13 residues. Germline V gives CDR1 MNHEY, CDR2 SVGAGI. Trimming removed 10 bases from V and 4 bases from J, with 16 bases in between.

This rearrangement joins TRBV19 to TRBJ2-1; 7 bases line up with TRBD1. With 2 bases clipped from V and 4 bases from J, the junction kept 8 bases outside the gene matches. This CDR3 has 16 amino acids. The V gene's germline CDR1 is LNHDA and CDR2 SQIVND (reference sequence). The CDR3 here is CASSIRLQGRYNEQFF. The CDR3 DNA is TGTGCCAGTAGTATACGTCTACAGGGGCGGTACAATGAGCAGTTCTTC.

The chain employs TRBV11-2 and TRBJ2-2, with 9 nucleotides matching TRBD1. The CDR3 has 15 amino acids. Germline V gene sequence: CDR1 SGHAT, CDR2 FQNNGV. The V segment lost 0 bases and the J segment 7 bases; nucleotides outside the gene matches: 3. The CDR3 spells CASSLEQGANGELFF. In DNA form, the CDR3 reads TGTGCCAGCAGCTTAGAACAGGGGGCAAACGGGGAGCTGTTTTTT.

This rearrangement joins TRBV11-2 to TRBJ2-3; D is uncertain. The CDR3 runs 10 residues. Germline assignment: CDR1 SGHAT and CDR2 FQNNGV. V was pared by 1 base and J by 10 bases, with 3 bases between. Here the CDR3 DNA reads TGTGCCAGCAGCTTAGGTGCGCAGTATTTT. Its protein is CASSLGAQYF. The complete variable domain, with remaining parts taken from reference TRBV11-2 and TRBJ2-3, reads EAGVAQSPRYKIIEKRQSVAFWCNPISGHATLYWYQQILGQGPKLLIQFQNNGVVDDSQLPKDRFSAERLKGVDSTLKIQPAKLEDSAVYLCASSLGAQYFGPGTRLTVL.

The table lists this clone with a count of one. V gene TRBV18 combines with J gene TRBJ1-5, with no clear D. Trimming stripped 0 bases from V and 3 bases from J, with 12 bases between. This CDR3 region has 16 residues. In germline, CDR1 is KGHSH, CDR2 LQKENI. CDR3 sequence (DNA): TGTGCCAGCTCACCACCGGGATCCGAGTCCAATCAGCCCCAGCATTTT. It yields the protein CASSPPGSESNQPQHF. The full variable domain, rest sourced from reference TRBV18 and TRBJ1-5, is NAGVMQNPRHLVRRRGQEARLRCSPMKGHSHVYWYRQLPEEGLKFMVYLQKENIIDESGMPKERFSAEFPKEGPSILRIQQVVRGDSAAYFCASSPPGSESNQPQHFGDGTRLSIL.

The rearrangement uses TRBV6-1 and TRBJ2-7; D tentatively fits TRBD1 or TRBD2 (5 bases each). Germline V CDR1 and CDR2: MNHNS, SASEGT. The germline V and J ends were trimmed by 6 bases and 0 bases, with 9 bases remaining between them. This CDR3 comprises 13 residues. This CDR3 reads CASRRGVSYEQYF. The CDR3 DNA reads as TGTGCCAGCAGGCGAGGGGTCTCCTACGAGCAGTACTTC.

The rearrangement links TRBV2 to TRBJ2-7; D not certain. This CDR3 is built from 14 residues. CDR1 SNHLY and CDR2 FYNNEI come from the germline V gene. The V end was cut by 2 bases, the J end by 2 bases, with 10 bases between. CDR3 nucleotide sequence: TGTGCCAGCAGTGAACTAGGCCGGCCCTACGAGCAGTACTTC. Amino acids: CASSELGRPYEQYF.

V gene TRBV18 combines with J gene TRBJ2-7; D may be TRBD1 (7 bases). V was shortened by 0 bases and J by 6 bases, with 15 bases between the two germline ends. CDR1 is KGHSH and CDR2 is LQKENI in the germline V gene. This CDR3 region has 15 residues. CDR3 region: CASSPPEGAVSEQYF. In nucleotides, the CDR3 is TGTGCCAGCTCACCACCGGAGGGGGCTGTATCCGAGCAGTACTTC. Together with reference TRBV18 and TRBJ2-7, the CDR3 gives the full variable domain: NAGVMQNPRHLVRRRGQEARLRCSPMKGHSHVYWYRQLPEEGLKFMVYLQKENIIDESGMPKERFSAEFPKEGPSILRIQQVVRGDSAAYFCASSPPEGAVSEQYFGPGTRLTVT.

This chain uses TRBV7-2 with TRBJ1-5; D perhaps matches TRBD1 (6 bases). CDR3 length: 17 amino acids. Germline V CDR1 and CDR2: SGHTA, FQGNSA. V shed 3 bases and J shed 1 base, with 16 bases lying between them. CDR3 bases: TGTGCCAGCAGCTTCCTCTCAGGGGCAGGGAGCAATCAGCCCCAGCATTTT. This codes for CASSFLSGAGSNQPQHF.

The table lists this clone with a count of one. V gene TRBV29-1 combines with J gene TRBJ2-5, with a possible D match to TRBD1 (5 bases). Germline CDR1 and CDR2: SQVTM and ANQGSEA. Trimming removed 5 bases from V and 0 bases from J, with 10 bases in between. The CDR3 consists of 13 residues. The CDR3 sequence: CSVRGHDQETQYF. DNA for the CDR3: TGCAGCGTTAGGGGCCACGACCAAGAGACCCAGTACTTC.

The chain recombines TRBV12-5 with TRBJ2-5; no reliable D call. The CDR3 loop spans 18 amino acids. The germline V gene has CDR1 LGHNT and CDR2 FRNRAP. Trimming cost V 0 bases and J 2 bases, with 19 bases left between them. Written as DNA, the CDR3 is TGTGCTAGTGGTTTGGTACCCTCCGGCTCCCTAAGTCAAGAGACCCAGTACTTC. Translation: CASGLVPSGSLSQETQYF.

The gene calls are TRBV21-1 and TRBJ2-1. TRBV21-1 is a pseudogene locus. This CDR3 has 14 amino acids. The CDR3 reads CASRRPSSYNEQFF. As DNA, the CDR3 is TGTGCCAGCAGAAGGCCCAGCTCCTACAATGAGCAGTTCTTC.

The chain carries TRBV28 and TRBJ1-5; no reliable D call. CDR3 length: 15 residues. Germline assignment: CDR1 MDHEN and CDR2 SYDVKM. Trimming shortened V by 9 bases and J by 5 bases, and 20 bases separated the two germline ends. The CDR3 nucleotides are TGTGCCAGTACGCCTACCGGGAGACGGCATCAGCCCCAGCATTTT. Its protein is CASTPTGRRHQPQHF.

The CDR3, as DNA: TGCGCCAGCAGTGAGTTAGGCGGGGGGGGAAGCACAGATACGCAGTATTTT. It is translated as CASSELGGGGSTDTQYF. J is TRBJ2-3 and V is TRBV10-2; 9 bases align to TRBD2. J gave up 0 bases and V 1 base, and 5 bases lay outside the gene matches. Per the germline V gene, CDR1 is WSHSY and CDR2 is SAAADI. The CDR3 loop spans 17 amino acids.

The chain has TRBV11-2 and TRBJ2-3; D unclear. The CDR3 loop spans 15 amino acids. Trimming took 5 bases from V and 4 from J, leaving 16 bases between them. Looked up from germline, CDR1 is SGHAT and CDR2 is FQNNGV. The CDR3 spells CASSAPFRVADTQYF. The CDR3 DNA is TGTGCCAGCAGCGCCCCCTTTAGGGTTGCAGATACGCAGTATTTT.

The CDR3 sequence: CASSTLTGSGANVLTF. The CDR3 DNA reads as TGTGCCAGCAGCACCTTGACAGGCTCTGGGGCCAACGTCCTGACTTTC. The rearrangement links TRBV11-2 to TRBJ2-6; possibly TRBD1 for D (6 bases). Trimming took off 5 bases at V and 0 bases at J, with 11 bases between the two ends. There are 16 residues in the CDR3. Germline lookup yields CDR1 SGHAT and CDR2 FQNNGV.